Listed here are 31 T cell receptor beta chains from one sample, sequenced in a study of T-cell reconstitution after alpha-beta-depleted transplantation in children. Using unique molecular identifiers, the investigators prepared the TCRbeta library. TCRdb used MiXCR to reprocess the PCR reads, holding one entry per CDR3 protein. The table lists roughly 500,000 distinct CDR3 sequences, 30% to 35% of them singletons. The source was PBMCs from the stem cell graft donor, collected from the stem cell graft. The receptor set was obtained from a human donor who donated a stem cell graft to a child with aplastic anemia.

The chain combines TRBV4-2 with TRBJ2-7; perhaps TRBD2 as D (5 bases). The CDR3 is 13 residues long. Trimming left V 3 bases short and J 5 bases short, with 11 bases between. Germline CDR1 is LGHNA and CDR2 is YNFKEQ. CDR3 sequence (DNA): TGTGCCAGCAGCCACAGCGGTTCAGACGAGCAGTACTTC. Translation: CASSHSGSDEQYF.

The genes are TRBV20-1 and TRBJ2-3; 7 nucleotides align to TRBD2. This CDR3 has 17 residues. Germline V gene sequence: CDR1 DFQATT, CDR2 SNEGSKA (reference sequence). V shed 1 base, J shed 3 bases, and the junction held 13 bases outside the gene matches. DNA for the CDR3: TGCAGTGCTAGAGTCCCGTGGGAGGGAGGGCCGACAGATACGCAGTATTTT. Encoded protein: CSARVPWEGGPTDTQYF.

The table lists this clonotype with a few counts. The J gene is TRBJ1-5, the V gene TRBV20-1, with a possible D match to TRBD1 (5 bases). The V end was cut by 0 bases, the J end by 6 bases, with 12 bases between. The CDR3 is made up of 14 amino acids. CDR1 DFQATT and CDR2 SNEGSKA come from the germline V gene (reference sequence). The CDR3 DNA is TGCAGTGCTAGAGATGGGGGTTTAGGTCAGCCCCAGCATTTT. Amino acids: CSARDGGLGQPQHF.

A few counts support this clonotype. In nucleotides, the CDR3 is TGTGCCACCAGCAGAGATTTCGGAACCAATTCACCCCTCCACTTT. It yields the protein CATSRDFGTNSPLHF. The rearrangement joins TRBV15 to TRBJ1-6; D is uncertain. V was trimmed by 0 bases and J by 7 bases, leaving 10 bases between them. The CDR3 spans 15 residues. Germline V gene sequence: CDR1 LNHNV, CDR2 YYDKDF (reference sequence).

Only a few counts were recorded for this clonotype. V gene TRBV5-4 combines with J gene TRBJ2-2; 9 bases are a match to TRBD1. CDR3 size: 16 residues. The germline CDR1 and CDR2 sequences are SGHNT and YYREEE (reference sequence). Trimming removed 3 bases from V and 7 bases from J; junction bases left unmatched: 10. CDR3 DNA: TGTGCCAGCAGCTCACCGGGACAGGGTATAGTCGGGGAGCTGTTTTTT. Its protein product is CASSSPGQGIVGELFF.

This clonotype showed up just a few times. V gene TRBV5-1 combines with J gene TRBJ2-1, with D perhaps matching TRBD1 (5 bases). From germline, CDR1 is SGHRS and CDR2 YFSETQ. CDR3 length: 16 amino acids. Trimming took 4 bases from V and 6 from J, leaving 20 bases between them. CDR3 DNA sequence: TGCGCCAGCAGCCCGATTAGGGCCCAGGGCCCCAATGAGCAGTTCTTC. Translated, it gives CASSPIRAQGPNEQFF.

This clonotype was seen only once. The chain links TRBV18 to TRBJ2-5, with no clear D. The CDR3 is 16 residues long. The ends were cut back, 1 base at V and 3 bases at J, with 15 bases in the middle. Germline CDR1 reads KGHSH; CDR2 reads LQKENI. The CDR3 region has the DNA TGTGCCAGCTCACCACAGACCTCGGAAGGAAAAGAGACCCAGTACTTC. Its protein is CASSPQTSEGKETQYF.

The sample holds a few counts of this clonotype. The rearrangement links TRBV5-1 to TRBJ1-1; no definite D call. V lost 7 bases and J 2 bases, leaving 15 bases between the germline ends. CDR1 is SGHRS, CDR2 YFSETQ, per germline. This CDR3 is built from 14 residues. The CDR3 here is CASGSGSINTEAFF. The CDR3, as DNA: TGCGCCAGCGGGTCGGGCTCAATAAACACTGAAGCTTTCTTT.

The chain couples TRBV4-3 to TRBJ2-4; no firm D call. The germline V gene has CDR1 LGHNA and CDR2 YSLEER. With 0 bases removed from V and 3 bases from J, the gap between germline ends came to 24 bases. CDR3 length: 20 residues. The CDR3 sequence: CASSQDTRTTGPLVKNIQYF. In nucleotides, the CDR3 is TGCGCCAGCAGCCAAGATACTCGGACCACCGGTCCCCTTGTCAAAAACATTCAGTACTTC.

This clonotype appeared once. CDR3 residues: CASSVVFEADATKQYF. As DNA, the CDR3 is TGTGCCAGCAGCGTAGTCTTCGAGGCAGATGCTACGAAGCAGTACTTC. The chain has TRBV9 and TRBJ2-7; D remains ambiguous. CDR3 length: 16 residues. CDR1 and CDR2 (germline): SGDLS, YYNGEE. The V end lost 0 bases, the J end lost 8 bases, and 21 bases lay between the germline ends.

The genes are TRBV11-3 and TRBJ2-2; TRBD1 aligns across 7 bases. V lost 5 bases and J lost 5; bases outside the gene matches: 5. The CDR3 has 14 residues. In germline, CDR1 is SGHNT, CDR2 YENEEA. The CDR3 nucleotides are TGTGCCAGCAGCAGACAGGGTGTGACCGGGGAGCTGTTTTTT. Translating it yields CASSRQGVTGELFF.

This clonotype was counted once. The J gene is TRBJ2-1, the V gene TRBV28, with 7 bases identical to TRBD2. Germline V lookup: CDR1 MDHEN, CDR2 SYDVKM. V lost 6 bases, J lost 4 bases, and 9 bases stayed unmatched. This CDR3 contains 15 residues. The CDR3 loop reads CASSRGPSGYNEQFF. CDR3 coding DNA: TGTGCCAGCAGCCGCGGGCCTAGCGGTTACAATGAGCAGTTCTTC.

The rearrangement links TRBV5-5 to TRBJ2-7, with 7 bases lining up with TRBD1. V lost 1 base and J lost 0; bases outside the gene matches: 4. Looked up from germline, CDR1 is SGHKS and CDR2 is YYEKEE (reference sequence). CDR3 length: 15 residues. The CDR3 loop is CASSLSTGFSYEQYV. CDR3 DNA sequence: TGTGCCAGCAGCTTGTCGACAGGGTTCTCCTACGAGCAGTACGTC.

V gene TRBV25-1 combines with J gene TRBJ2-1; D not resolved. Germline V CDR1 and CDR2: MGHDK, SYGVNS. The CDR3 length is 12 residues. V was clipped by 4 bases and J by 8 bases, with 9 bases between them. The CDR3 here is CASSVRVDEQFF. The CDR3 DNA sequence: TGTGCCAGCAGTGTAAGGGTGGATGAGCAGTTCTTC. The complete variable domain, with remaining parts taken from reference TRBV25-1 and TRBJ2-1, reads EADIYQTPRYLVIGTGKKITLECSQTMGHDKMYWYQQDPGMELHLIHYSYGVNSTEKGDLSSESTVSRIRTEHFPLTLESARPSHTSQYLCASSVRVDEQFFGPGTRLTVL.

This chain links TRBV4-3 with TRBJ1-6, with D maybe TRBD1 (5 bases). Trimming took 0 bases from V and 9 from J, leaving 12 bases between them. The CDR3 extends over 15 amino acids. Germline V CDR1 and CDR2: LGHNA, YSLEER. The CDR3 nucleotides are TGCGCCAGCAGCCAAGATGTCAGGGTTGGTTCACCCCTCCACTTT. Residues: CASSQDVRVGSPLHF.

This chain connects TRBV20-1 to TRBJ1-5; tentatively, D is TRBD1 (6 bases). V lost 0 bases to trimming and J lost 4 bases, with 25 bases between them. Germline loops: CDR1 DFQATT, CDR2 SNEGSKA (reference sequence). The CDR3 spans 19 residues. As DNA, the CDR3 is TGCAGTGCTAGAGATGCACACCTCAGGAACAGCAGGGGTAATCAGCCCCAGCATTTT. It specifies CSARDAHLRNSRGNQPQHF.

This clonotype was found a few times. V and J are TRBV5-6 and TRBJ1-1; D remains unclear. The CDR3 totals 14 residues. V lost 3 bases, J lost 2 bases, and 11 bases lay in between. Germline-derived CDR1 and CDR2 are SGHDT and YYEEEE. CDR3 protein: CASSYDGSNTEAFF. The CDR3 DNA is TGTGCCAGCAGCTACGACGGATCTAACACTGAAGCTTTCTTT.

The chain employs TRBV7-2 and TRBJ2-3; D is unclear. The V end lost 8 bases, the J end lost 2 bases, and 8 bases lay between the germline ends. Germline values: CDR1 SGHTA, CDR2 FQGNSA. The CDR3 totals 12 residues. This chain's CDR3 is CASGGPTDTQYF. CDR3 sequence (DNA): TGTGCCAGCGGCGGTCCCACAGATACGCAGTATTTT.

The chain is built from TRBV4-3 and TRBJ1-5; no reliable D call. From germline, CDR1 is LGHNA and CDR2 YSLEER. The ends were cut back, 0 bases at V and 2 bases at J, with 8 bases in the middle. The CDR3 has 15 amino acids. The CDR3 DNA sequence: TGCGCCAGCAGCCAAGAACGGGGTGGCAATCAGCCCCAGCATTTT. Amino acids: CASSQERGGNQPQHF.

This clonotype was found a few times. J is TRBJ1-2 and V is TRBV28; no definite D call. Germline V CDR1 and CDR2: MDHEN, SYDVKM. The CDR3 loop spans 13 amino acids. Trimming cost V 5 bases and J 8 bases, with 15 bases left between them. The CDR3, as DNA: TGTGCCAGCAGTCCTACATCCGTAATAGGCTACACCTTC. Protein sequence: CASSPTSVIGYTF.

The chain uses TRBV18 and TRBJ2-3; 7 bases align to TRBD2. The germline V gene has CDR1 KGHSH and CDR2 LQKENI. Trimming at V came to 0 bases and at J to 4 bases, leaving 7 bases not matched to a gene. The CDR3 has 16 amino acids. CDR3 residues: CASSPPVREWADTQYF. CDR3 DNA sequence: TGTGCCAGCTCACCACCGGTGCGGGAGTGGGCAGATACGCAGTATTTT.

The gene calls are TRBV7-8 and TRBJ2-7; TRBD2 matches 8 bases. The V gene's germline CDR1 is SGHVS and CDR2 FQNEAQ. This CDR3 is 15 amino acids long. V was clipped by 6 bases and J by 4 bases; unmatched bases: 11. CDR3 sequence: CASRTLAVRNYEQYF. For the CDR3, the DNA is TGTGCCAGCAGGACACTAGCGGTGAGAAATTACGAGCAGTACTTC.

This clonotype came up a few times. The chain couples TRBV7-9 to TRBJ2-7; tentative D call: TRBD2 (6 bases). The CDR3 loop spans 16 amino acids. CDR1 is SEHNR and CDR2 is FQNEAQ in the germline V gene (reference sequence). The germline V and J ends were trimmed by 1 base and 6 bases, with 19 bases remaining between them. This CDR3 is CASSLGVATDGGEQYV. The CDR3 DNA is TGTGCCAGCAGCTTAGGGGTCGCGACCGACGGGGGCGAGCAGTACGTC.

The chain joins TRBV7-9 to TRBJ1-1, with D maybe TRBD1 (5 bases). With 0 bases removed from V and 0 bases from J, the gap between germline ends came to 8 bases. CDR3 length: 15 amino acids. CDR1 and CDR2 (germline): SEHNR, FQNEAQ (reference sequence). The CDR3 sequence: CASSLAGLLNTEAFF. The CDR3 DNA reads TGTGCCAGCAGCTTAGCGGGACTCTTGAACACTGAAGCTTTCTTT.

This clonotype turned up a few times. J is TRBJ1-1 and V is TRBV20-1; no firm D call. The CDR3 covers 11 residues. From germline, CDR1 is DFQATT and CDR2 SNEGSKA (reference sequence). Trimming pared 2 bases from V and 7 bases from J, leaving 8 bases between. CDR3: CSARPGSEAFF. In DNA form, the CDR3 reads TGCAGTGCTAGACCGGGCAGTGAAGCTTTCTTT.

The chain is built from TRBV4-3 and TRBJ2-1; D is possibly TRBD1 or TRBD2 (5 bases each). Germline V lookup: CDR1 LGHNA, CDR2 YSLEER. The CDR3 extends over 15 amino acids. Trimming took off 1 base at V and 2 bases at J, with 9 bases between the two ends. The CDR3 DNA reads TGCGCCAGCAGCCAAGTTTTGGGGGCCTACAATGAGCAGTTCTTC. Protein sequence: CASSQVLGAYNEQFF.

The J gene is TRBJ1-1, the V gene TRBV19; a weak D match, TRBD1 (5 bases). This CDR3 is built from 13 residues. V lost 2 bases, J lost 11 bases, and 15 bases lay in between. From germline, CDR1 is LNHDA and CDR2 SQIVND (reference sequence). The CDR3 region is CASSILAQGSAFF. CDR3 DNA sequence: TGTGCCAGTAGTATATTGGCGCAGGGTTCGGCTTTCTTT.

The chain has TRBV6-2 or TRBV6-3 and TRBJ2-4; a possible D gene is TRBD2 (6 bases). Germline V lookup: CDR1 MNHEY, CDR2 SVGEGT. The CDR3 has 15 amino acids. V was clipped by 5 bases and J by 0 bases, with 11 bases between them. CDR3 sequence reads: CASSPLALAKNIQYF. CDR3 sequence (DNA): TGTGCCAGCAGTCCTCTAGCGTTAGCCAAAAACATTCAGTACTTC.

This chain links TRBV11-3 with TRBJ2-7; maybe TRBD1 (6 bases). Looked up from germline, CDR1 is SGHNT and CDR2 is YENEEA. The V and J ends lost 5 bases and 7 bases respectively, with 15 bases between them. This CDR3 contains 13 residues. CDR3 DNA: TGTGCCAGCAGCAAAACAGGGATCGGTGAGCAGTACGTC. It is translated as CASSKTGIGEQYV.

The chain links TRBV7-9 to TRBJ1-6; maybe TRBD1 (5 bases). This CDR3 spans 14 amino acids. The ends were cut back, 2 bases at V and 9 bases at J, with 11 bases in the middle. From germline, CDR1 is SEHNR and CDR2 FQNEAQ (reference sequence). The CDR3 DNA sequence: TGTGCCAGCAGCTTAATGAGGGGCAGTTCACCCCTCCACTTT. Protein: CASSLMRGSSPLHF.

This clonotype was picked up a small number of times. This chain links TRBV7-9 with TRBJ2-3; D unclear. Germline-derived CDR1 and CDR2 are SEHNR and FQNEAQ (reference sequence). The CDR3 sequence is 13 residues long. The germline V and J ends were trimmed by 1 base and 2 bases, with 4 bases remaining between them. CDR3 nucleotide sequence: TGTGCCAGCAGCTTAGGCCACACAGATACGCAGTATTTT. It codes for CASSLGHTDTQYF.